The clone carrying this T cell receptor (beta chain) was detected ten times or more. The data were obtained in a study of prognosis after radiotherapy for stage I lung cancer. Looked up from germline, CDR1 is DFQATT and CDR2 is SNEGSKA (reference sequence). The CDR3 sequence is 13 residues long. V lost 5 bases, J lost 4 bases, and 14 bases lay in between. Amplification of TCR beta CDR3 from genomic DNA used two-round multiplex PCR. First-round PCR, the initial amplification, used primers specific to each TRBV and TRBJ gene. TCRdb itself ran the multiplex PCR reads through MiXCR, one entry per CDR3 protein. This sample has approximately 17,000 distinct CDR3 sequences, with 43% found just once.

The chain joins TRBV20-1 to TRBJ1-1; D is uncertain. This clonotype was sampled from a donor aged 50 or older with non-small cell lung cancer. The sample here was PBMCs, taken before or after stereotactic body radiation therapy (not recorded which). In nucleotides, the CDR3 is TGCAGTGCTGGCACCTGGTCGGGCACTGAAGCTTTCTTT. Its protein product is CSAGTWSGTEAFF.